This record covers a single T cell receptor (beta chain). This record belongs to a study of blood T cell repertoires in COVID-19. Study context: Specimens from acute and convalescent COVID-19 originated in the United States, Italy and Spain. PBMCs, B-cell-depleted T cells, or T cells provided the cDNA or gDNA that made up the material.

Original processing notes: Estimation of nucleated cell counts was performed using reference gene primer amplification. Repertoires were generated with immunoSEQ multiplex PCR, while TCRdb's copy carries only in-frame clones and drops some. V and J calls and clone size come straight from that table; D and trimming were deduced from the DNA. The repertoire holds hundreds of thousands of clones, with 70% to 90% as singletons. Per the germline V gene, CDR1 is SNHLY and CDR2 is FYNNEI. The ends were cut back, 8 bases at V and 4 bases at J, with 17 bases in the middle. The CDR3 has 15 amino acids. The chain recombines TRBV2 with TRBJ2-2; a weak D match, TRBD2 (7 bases). Material: peripheral blood. The TCR was taken from a man in his sixties with acute or convalescent COVID-19. CDR3 sequence reads: CASDRGGAGTGELFF. The CDR3 bases are TGTGCCAGCGATAGGGGGGGCGCGGGCACCGGGGAGCTGTTTTTT.